This TCR beta chain was captured in a study of blood T cell repertoires in COVID-19 (dated by TCRdb to about 2020). A note on the overall study: Collaborator samples came from the United States, Italy and Spain and covered acute and convalescent phases of COVID-19. The prospective study material was composed of cDNA or gDNA derived from T cells, B-cell-depleted T cells, or PBMCs. A freely available public database, intended as a resource for researchers studying the immune response to SARS-CoV-2, is where the repertoires were released. Where HLA class I and class II types were available, the types were taken from metadata supplied by the sample provider, not from assay-based typing. The samples were drawn from the first 160 participants of the ongoing ImmuneRACE study and from 1,254 subjects provided by 6 global collaborators. Subjects who had been exposed to COVID-19, were actively infected with it, or had recovered from it provided the deeply sampled blood TCRbeta repertoires that made up the dataset. Sample metadata almost always included a de-identified subject ID, COVID-19 status, age in years and sex.

Concerning this clone itself: Its antigen is currently not known. Within one base of it there is no much larger clone, and no base qualities were kept.

What the study reported, not specific to this receptor: The amount of clinical and demographic metadata varied by source and participant and was provided uncurated.

TCRbeta CDR3 regions were amplified from genomic DNA by means of the immunoSEQ Assay, a bias-controlled multiplex PCR. The published analysis was carried out like this. Nucleated cell counts per sample were estimated from amplification of reference gene primers within the assay. Sequence reads were collapsed and filtered to measure the absolute abundance of every unique TCRbeta CDR3 rearrangement. For each sample, productive Simpson clonality was calculated by taking the square root of Simpson's diversity index across productive rearrangements. TCRdb holds this immuneACCESS table with in-frame rearrangements only. Some clones are missing; in checked studies, unresolved V genes explain under half, and the rest has no known cause. From that table come the V and J calls and clone size; the DNA was used to work out D and trimming. The sample data list 150,000 to 200,000 clones, and approximately 92% of these were observed just once. The leading ten clones occupy nearly 5% of the sample.

In Seattle, one collaborating source enrolled patients while the infection was active and tracked those patients longitudinally over the course of disease. The collaborating institutions used their own protocols to collect whole blood in K2EDTA tubes. For TCRbeta analysis, collaborator samples were shipped as frozen whole blood, as isolated PBMCs, or as DNA extracted from either sample type. From the cysteine up to the phenylalanine, the CDR3 has a length of 17 residues. Just the 51-base CDR3 DNA is kept, in frame starting at base 1. As encoded in the germline V gene, CDR1 is KGHDR while CDR2 is SFDVKD. Trimming removed 4 bases from V and 5 bases from J, leaving 19 bases between the germline ends.

The chain is encoded by TRBV24-1 joined to TRBJ2-2; a tentative D match to TRBD1 spans 6 bases. The receptor comes from a man aged 25-45 years with COVID-19, enrolled during active disease. The sequenced sample consisted of peripheral blood. The nucleotides read TGTGCCACCAGTGACCCCCGGGCCAGGGGTTGGACCGGGGAGCTGTTTTTT. Its protein is CATSDPRARGWTGELFF.